The sequence of this T cell receptor (beta chain) was determined in a study of OX40 agonist ivuxolimab in advanced cancers. Study-wide results and limits: Within 6 weeks, CD4+ and CD8+ blood T cells expanded clonally at 0.1 to 3.0 mg/kg.

This clone was recorded only once. Its antigen remains unknown. Profiling relied on immunoSEQ multiplex PCR, and the TCRdb table lists in-frame clones only, not all of them. This table has 60,000 or so clones, approximately 92% appearing once. The V end was cut by 2 bases, the J end by 8 bases, with 13 bases between. The CDR3 consists of 14 residues. Germline lookup yields CDR1 SGHTA and CDR2 FQGTGA. This TCR was sampled from an adult with an advanced solid tumor such as melanoma, head and neck, liver or kidney cancer. The sequences come from CD4+ or CD8+ T cells sorted from blood, collected in a trial of the OX40 agonist ivuxolimab. The rearrangement links TRBV7-3 to TRBJ2-1; D uncertain. The CDR3 DNA sequence: TGTGCCAGCAGCTTACGGACGCACGATCATGAGCAGTTCTTC. It is translated as CASSLRTHDHEQFF.